Below, 4 T cell receptor beta chains from the same sample are listed, as sequenced in a study of response to subunit inactivated influenza vaccine. Each CDR3 protein gets one entry after TCRdb re-called the RT-PCR reads with MiXCR. The sample includes about 570,000 distinct CDR3 sequences, around 11% seen only once; the top ten take 9.5% to 12%. The sample also formed part of further work on T cells expressing NK-cell markers. Per that study: TCR beta cDNA was made by 5'RACE template switching with UMIs.

The sequencing used PBMCs from blood, collected on the day of vaccination. Receptor source: a man aged 45-60 years who received an inactivated influenza vaccine.

The CDR3 bases are TGTGCCAGCAGTTTATTGGCTAGCGGGAAACCCGAGCAGTACTTC. Protein: CASSLLASGKPEQYF. This chain joins TRBV27 and TRBJ2-7; 9 bases are shared with TRBD2. The CDR3 runs 15 residues. Looked up from germline, CDR1 is MNHEY and CDR2 is SMNVEV (reference sequence). After removal of 1 base from V and 6 bases from J, the junction contained 7 bases not matched to a gene.

J is TRBJ2-3 and V is TRBV7-9, with 9 bases fitting TRBD2. V lost 2 bases, J lost 0 bases, and 3 bases stayed unmatched. Germline V gives CDR1 SEHNR, CDR2 FQNEAQ (reference sequence). The CDR3 has 16 residues. This chain's CDR3 is CASSLPSGASTDTQYF. The CDR3 DNA reads as TGTGCCAGCAGCTTACCTAGCGGGGCTAGCACAGATACGCAGTATTTT.

This clonotype was observed many times. The CDR3 is CASSSWGQPQHF. The CDR3 coding sequence is TGTGCCAGCAGTTCGTGGGGTCAGCCCCAGCATTTT. This rearrangement joins TRBV12-3 or TRBV12-4 to TRBJ1-5; D gene unclear. This CDR3 has 12 residues. Trimming took 4 bases from V and 6 from J, leaving 7 bases between them.

This chain uses TRBV27 with TRBJ1-1; 10 bases match TRBD1. The V gene end was trimmed by 10 bases and the J gene end by 1 base; junction bases not matched to a gene: 6. The CDR3 length is 14 residues. Germline V gene lookup returns CDR1 MNHEY and CDR2 SMNVEV (reference sequence). This chain's CDR3 is CAKVRDRGNTEAFF. CDR3 nucleotides: TGTGCCAAAGTCCGGGACAGGGGGAACACTGAAGCTTTCTTT.